What follows describes a single T cell receptor beta chain. Its antigen is unknown. This record comes from a study of identical twins. Findings and limits, study-wide: Twins' surplus sharing was weaker for beta out-of-frame sequences. Zero-insertion results could be subject to partial confounding by invariant MAIT and iNKT cells.

TCRdb reanalysed the 5' RACE reads using MiXCR and keeps one entry per CDR3 protein. The sample carries under 20,000 distinct CDR3 sequences, 69% recorded once. Sequenced sample: memory (CD45RO+) T cells sorted from blood. The receptor was isolated from a woman under 30 in good health. This table probably holds off-target reads from a library built for another chain.

The CDR3, as DNA: TGTGCCAGCAGTTCCCAGGGAGATACGCAGTATTTT. Translated: CASSSQGDTQYF. This sequence joins TRBV28 and TRBJ2-3; D may be TRBD1 (5 bases). The CDR3 contains 12 residues. Trimming shortened V by 4 bases and J by 5 bases, and 7 bases separated the two germline ends. Germline V lookup: CDR1 MDHEN, CDR2 SYDVKM.